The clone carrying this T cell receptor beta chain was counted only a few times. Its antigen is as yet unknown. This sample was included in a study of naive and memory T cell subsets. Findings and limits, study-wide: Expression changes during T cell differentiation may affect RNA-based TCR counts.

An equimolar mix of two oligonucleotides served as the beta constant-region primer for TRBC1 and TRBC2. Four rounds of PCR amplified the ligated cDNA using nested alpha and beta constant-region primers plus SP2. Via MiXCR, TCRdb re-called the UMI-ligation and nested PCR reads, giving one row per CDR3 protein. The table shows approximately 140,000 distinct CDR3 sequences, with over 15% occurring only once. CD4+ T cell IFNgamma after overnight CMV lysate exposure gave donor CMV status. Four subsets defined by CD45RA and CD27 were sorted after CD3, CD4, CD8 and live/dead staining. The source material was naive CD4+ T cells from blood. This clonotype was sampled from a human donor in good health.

CDR3 DNA sequence: TGTGCCATCAGTGTAACTAGCGGGAGCACAGATACGCAGTATTTT. Encoded protein: CAISVTSGSTDTQYF. The chain links TRBV10-3 to TRBJ2-3, with TRBD2 matching over 9 bases. The V gene end was trimmed by 4 bases and the J gene end by 0 bases; junction bases not matched to a gene: 2. CDR1 is ENHRY and CDR2 is SYGVKD in the germline V gene. The CDR3 length is 15 residues.